This T cell receptor beta chain was found in a study of CD8+CD57+ T cells in acquired aplastic anemia. Whole-study findings and limits: A set of approximately 30 CD8+ CDR3 sequences was shared between patients and controls, and these sequences appeared highly expressed in patients.

Worth noting for this clonotype: Its target is not known.

The CDR3 length is 15 residues. Germline V CDR1 and CDR2: MNHNS, SASEGT. J was trimmed by 5 bases and V by 6 bases; bases with no gene match: 5. Genomic DNA was employed as the template in profiling TCR beta VDJ and CDR3. TCRdb called the reads again in MiXCR, with one record for every CDR3 protein. Found here are some 150,000 distinct CDR3 sequences, roughly 40% of them singletons; the top ten hold less than 8.5%. The sequence derives from a human donor in good health, serving as a control. Sequenced sample: sorted CD4+, CD8+, or CD8+CD57+ T cells (not recorded which) from PBMCs. V gene TRBV6-1 combines with J gene TRBJ1-6, with 9 nucleotides matching TRBD1. CDR3: CASRSGQGNNSPLHF. The CDR3 DNA follows: TGTGCCAGCAGATCGGGACAGGGTAATAATTCACCCCTCCACTTT.